A selection of T cell receptor beta chains follows, all from one sample in a study of T cell responses to AZD1222 COVID-19 vaccine. Clones were sequenced by immunoSEQ multiplex PCR, and TCRdb holds only the in-frame ones, with some missing. This table holds 66,000 or so clones, 70% to 80% found once. The specimen comprised peripheral blood, sampled on day 0 of MenACWY control vaccination. These TCRs come from an adult in good health. The CDR3 runs from the conserved cysteine through the conserved F or W. The D gene is left open where the match is weak. A clone size is listed for some rows: how often the clone was seen (once, few, many), or a class if it is expanded.

j_gene | v_gene | abundance | d_gene | CDR3aa | CDR3nt
TRBJ2-1 | TRBV5-6 | . | TRBD2 | CASLGLAGPSSYNEQFF | TGTGCCAGCCTCGGACTAGCGGGACCGAGCTCCTACAATGAGCAGTTCTTC
TRBJ2-1 | TRBV5-5 | few | TRBD2 | CASSLSGTSNEQFF | TGTGCCAGCAGCTTGTCAGGGACTAGCAATGAGCAGTTCTTC
TRBJ2-3 | TRBV7-9 | . | TRBD1 | CASSLGQYTDTQYF | TGTGCCAGCAGCTTGGGACAGTACACAGATACGCAGTATTTT
TRBJ2-1 | TRBV6-5 | few | TRBD2 | CASTPFASGYNEQFF | TGTGCCAGCACTCCCTTTGCTAGCGGCTACAATGAGCAGTTCTTC
TRBJ2-3 | TRBV9 | . | . | CASSVSPRFTDTQYF | TGTGCCAGCAGCGTAAGTCCCAGGTTCACAGATACGCAGTATTTT
TRBJ1-4 | TRBV5-1 | . | TRBD1 | CASSLETGRNEKLFF | TGCGCCAGCAGCTTGGAGACAGGGCGAAATGAAAAACTGTTTTTT
TRBJ1-1 | TRBV12-3/TRBV12-4 | . | . | CASGYRATEAFF | TGTGCCAGCGGCTATCGTGCCACTGAAGCTTTCTTT
TRBJ1-2 | TRBV29-1 | . | TRBD1 | CSVEGDSYGYTF | TGCAGCGTCGAGGGGGACAGCTATGGCTACACCTTC
TRBJ2-2 | TRBV27 | . | . | CASSWFRANTGELFF | TGTGCCAGCAGTTGGTTCAGGGCGAACACCGGGGAGCTGTTTTTT
TRBJ1-5 | TRBV6-5 | . | . | CASSPRGEQPQHF | TGTGCCAGCAGTCCCAGGGGAGAACAGCCCCAGCATTTT
TRBJ1-2 | TRBV14 | . | . | CASSIRSFYGYTF | TGTGCCAGCAGTATACGCAGCTTCTATGGCTACACCTTC
TRBJ1-1 | TRBV6-5 | once | . | CASSPVGVLNTEAFF | TGTGCCAGCAGTCCGGTAGGAGTGCTGAACACTGAAGCTTTCTTT
TRBJ2-7 | TRBV18 | . | . | CASSPSRFGEQYF | TGTGCCAGCTCACCTTCTCGTTTCGGCGAGCAGTACTTC
TRBJ2-3 | TRBV28 | once | . | CASSSVPQGVGADTQYF | TGTGCCAGCAGCTCGGTTCCCCAGGGTGTGGGTGCAGATACGCAGTATTTT
TRBJ1-3 | TRBV5-1 | . | . | CASSLYSGGSGNTIYF | TGCGCCAGCAGCTTGTACTCTGGCGGCTCTGGAAACACCATATATTTT
TRBJ2-2 | TRBV5-1 | . | TRBD1 | CASSTGQGTGELFF | TGCGCCAGCAGCACGGGACAGGGGACCGGGGAGCTGTTTTTT
TRBJ2-3 | TRBV2 | . | TRBD2 | CASSLGLAGIDTQYF | TGTGCCAGCAGCCTAGGACTAGCGGGAATAGATACGCAGTATTTT
TRBJ1-2 | TRBV5-4 | . | . | CASSRGDNYGYTF | TGTGCCAGCAGCCGAGGGGATAACTATGGCTACACCTTC
TRBJ2-3 | TRBV10-3 | . | TRBD2 | CAISDQGLAGPGEDTQYF | TGTGCCATCAGTGATCAGGGACTAGCGGGGCCCGGGGAAGATACGCAGTATTTT
TRBJ2-1 | TRBV5-4 | . | TRBD2 | CASSLRDGRAYNEQFF | TGTGCCAGCAGCTTGAGGGACGGGAGGGCCTACAATGAGCAGTTCTTC
TRBJ2-1 | TRBV20-1 | . | . | CSAGGLKPPTYNEQFF | TGCAGTGCTGGTGGACTGAAACCACCGACTTACAATGAGCAGTTCTTC
TRBJ1-4 | TRBV2 | . | . | CASRGRGTNEKLFF | TGTGCCAGCAGGGGGAGGGGAACTAATGAAAAACTGTTTTTT
TRBJ2-1 | TRBV7-3 | . | . | CASSLTESWYNEQFF | TGTGCCAGCAGCCTAACCGAGTCGTGGTACAATGAGCAGTTCTTC
TRBJ1-2 | TRBV20-1 | few | . | CSAGTDYGYTF | TGCAGTGCCGGGACGGATTATGGCTACACCTTC
TRBJ1-5 | TRBV19 | . | . | CASSPRGEDQPQHF | TGTGCCAGTAGTCCCCGAGGGGAGGATCAGCCCCAGCATTTT
TRBJ1-2 | TRBV11-2 | . | . | CASSLDLRGSLDGYTF | TGTGCCAGCAGCTTAGATCTTCGGGGGAGTTTGGATGGCTACACCTTC
TRBJ1-2 | TRBV2 | . | . | CASSEAFRTANYGYTF | TGTGCCAGCAGTGAAGCCTTTCGGACAGCTAACTATGGCTACACCTTC
TRBJ2-1 | TRBV7-8 | . | TRBD2 | CASSLTIGLAAKNEQFF | TGTGCCAGCAGCTTAACCATAGGACTAGCGGCAAAGAATGAGCAGTTCTTC
TRBJ2-3 | TRBV28 | . | . | CASSPFDEGTQYF | TGTGCCAGCAGTCCCTTCGATGAGGGTACGCAGTATTTT
TRBJ1-1 | TRBV4-2 | . | . | CASSQAEGFHVTEAFF | TGTGCCAGCAGCCAAGCAGAAGGTTTCCATGTCACTGAAGCTTTCTTT
TRBJ1-2 | TRBV28 | . | . | CASSSRRSNYGYTF | TGTGCCAGCAGTTCGCGTCGCTCTAACTATGGCTACACCTTC
TRBJ1-5 | TRBV11-2 | . | TRBD1 | CASSSPGTESNQPQHF | TGTGCCAGCAGCTCCCCGGGGACAGAATCCAATCAGCCCCAGCATTTT
TRBJ2-5 | TRBV7-9 | . | TRBD2 | CASSLEVAGGIAQETQYF | TGTGCCAGCAGCTTAGAGGTAGCGGGGGGGATTGCCCAAGAGACCCAGTACTTC
TRBJ2-7 | TRBV6-2/TRBV6-3 | once | TRBD2 | CASSSSLSRLASYEQYF | TGTGCCAGCAGTTCCTCATTATCCCGACTAGCGAGCTACGAGCAGTACTTC
TRBJ1-6 | TRBV9 | once | . | CASSVAEGNSPLHF | TGTGCCAGCAGCGTAGCGGAGGGGAACTCACCCCTCCACTTT
TRBJ1-5 | TRBV30 | . | TRBD1 | CAWSLRGGTGKQPQHF | TGTGCCTGGAGCCTTAGAGGCGGGACAGGTAAACAGCCCCAGCATTTT
TRBJ1-1 | TRBV4-1 | . | TRBD1 | CASSLLGQGAEAFF | TGCGCCAGCAGCCTCCTAGGACAGGGCGCTGAAGCTTTCTTT
TRBJ1-2 | TRBV27 | . | TRBD1 | CASSSWTGSREGYGYTF | TGTGCCAGCAGTTCCTGGACAGGGTCTCGCGAAGGCTATGGCTACACCTTC
TRBJ2-7 | TRBV3-1/TRBV3-2 | . | . | CASSQVSQGSYEQYF | TGTGCCAGCAGCCAAGTATCACAGGGCTCCTACGAGCAGTACTTC
TRBJ1-5 | TRBV30 | . | . | CAWSHGESINQPQHF | TGTGCCTGGAGCCACGGGGAGTCTATCAATCAGCCCCAGCATTTT
TRBJ2-1 | TRBV29-1 | few | . | CSVVPGGGGEQFF | TGCAGCGTTGTCCCAGGAGGGGGCGGGGAGCAGTTCTTC
TRBJ1-6 | TRBV9 | few | . | CASSVGGDNSPLHF | TGTGCCAGCAGCGTAGGAGGGGATAATTCACCCCTCCACTTT
TRBJ1-1 | TRBV13 | . | . | CASSPRTEAFF | TGTGCCAGCAGCCCGAGAACTGAAGCTTTCTTT
TRBJ2-2 | TRBV4-3 | . | . | CASSPSTLVLNTGELFF | TGCGCCAGCAGCCCGTCGACTCTGGTTCTGAACACCGGGGAGCTGTTTTTT
TRBJ2-1 | TRBV6-1 | . | . | CASSEAGGYNEQFF | TGTGCCAGCAGTGAAGCGGGGGGCTACAATGAGCAGTTCTTC
TRBJ2-7 | TRBV11-2 | once | . | CASSFLGYEQYF | TGTGCCAGCAGTTTCTTGGGGTACGAGCAGTACTTC
TRBJ2-7 | TRBV6-5 | . | . | CASTLGGEAYEQYF | TGTGCCAGCACATTGGGGGGAGAGGCTTACGAGCAGTACTTC
TRBJ2-1 | TRBV7-9 | . | . | CASSLRRDEQFF | TGTGCCAGCAGCTTAAGACGGGATGAGCAGTTCTTC
TRBJ2-5 | TRBV11-2 | many | TRBD2 | CASSLLTSGQTQYF | TGTGCCAGCAGCTTGCTCACTAGCGGGCAGACCCAGTACTTC
TRBJ1-1 | TRBV3-1/TRBV3-2 | . | . | CASSQNTEAFF | TGTGCCAGCAGCCAGAACACTGAAGCTTTCTTT
TRBJ1-5 | TRBV12-3/TRBV12-4 | . | . | CASSLGNQPQHF | TGTGCCAGCAGTTTAGGCAATCAGCCCCAGCATTTT
TRBJ1-2 | TRBV5-1 | . | . | CASSPSGGAVRDGYTF | TGCGCCAGCAGCCCCTCGGGGGGGGCGGTGCGCGATGGCTACACCTTC
TRBJ1-1 | TRBV6-5 | . | . | CASSRIRVAEAFF | TGTGCCAGCAGTCGAATAAGGGTGGCTGAAGCTTTCTTT
TRBJ1-2 | TRBV28 | . | TRBD1 | CASSEYAGTGGYGYTF | TGTGCCTCATCCGAATACGCCGGGACAGGAGGATATGGCTACACCTTC
TRBJ1-6 | TRBV18 | few | . | CASSPSTLGNSPLHF | TGTGCCAGCTCACCCTCGACACTTGGGAATTCACCCCTCCACTTT
TRBJ1-2 | TRBV6-1 | once | TRBD1 | CASSETGGGHGYTF | TGTGCCAGCAGTGAAACAGGGGGCGGACATGGCTACACCTTC
TRBJ2-7 | TRBV19 | . | . | CASSVGTSYEQYF | TGTGCCAGTAGTGTCGGGACCTCCTACGAGCAGTACTTC
TRBJ1-6 | TRBV6-1 | . | . | CASSEMSVYNSPLHF | TGTGCCAGCAGTGAAATGAGTGTCTATAATTCACCCCTCCACTTT
TRBJ1-1 | TRBV7-3 | . | . | CASSRDGNTEAFF | TGTGCCAGCAGCCGGGATGGGAACACTGAAGCTTTCTTT